The 6 T cell receptor beta chains in this list originate from one sample, sequenced in a study of blood T cell repertoires in COVID-19. Method: immunoSEQ multiplex PCR; TCRdb's copy keeps in-frame clones and lacks some. The sample includes about 70,000 clones, 75% to 85% seen only once; the top ten take approximately 7%. The specimen sequenced was peripheral blood. These receptors originate from a man aged 25 to 40 with COVID-19, enrolled during active disease.

The chain employs TRBV29-1 and TRBJ1-1; TRBD1 might be the D (5 bases). V lost 5 bases and J lost 11, with 12 bases in between. The CDR3 extends over 10 amino acids. CDR1 is SQVTM and CDR2 is ANQGSEA in the germline V gene. CDR3: CSVQQESAFF. The CDR3 DNA sequence: TGCAGCGTTCAACAGGAATCGGCTTTCTTT. The variable domain in full, with the rest retrieved from reference TRBV29-1 and TRBJ1-1, is SAVISQKPSRDICQRGTSLTIQCQVDSQVTMMFWYRQQPGQSLTLIATANQGSEATYESGFVIDKFPISRPNLTFSTLTVSNMSPEDSSIYLCSVQQESAFFGQGTRLTVV.

In DNA, the CDR3 is TGTGCCAGCAGCGTAGCTACGGGGTCGGGAGGTAACACTGAAGCTTTCTTT. Encoded protein: CASSVATGSGGNTEAFF. This sequence joins TRBV9 and TRBJ1-1; D gene unclear. Deletions cut 0 bases from V and 2 bases from J, with 17 bases between. Germline CDR1 is SGDLS and CDR2 is YYNGEE. This CDR3 is built from 17 residues.

The chain recombines TRBV7-2 with TRBJ2-7, with 16 nucleotides matching TRBD2. The CDR3 sequence is 16 residues long. Germline V gene sequence: CDR1 SGHTA, CDR2 FQGNSA. J gave up 7 bases and V 4 bases, and 7 bases lay outside the gene matches. CDR3 sequence: CASSSNPGLAGGEQYF. The CDR3 DNA sequence: TGTGCCAGCAGCTCAAACCCGGGACTAGCGGGAGGGGAGCAGTACTTC.

The V and J genes are TRBV18 and TRBJ1-1; D gene uncertain. Looked up from germline, CDR1 is KGHSH and CDR2 is LQKENI. The V end was cut by 3 bases, the J end by 1 base, with 12 bases between. The CDR3 is 15 residues long. The CDR3 protein is CASSPRGDPNTEAFF. The CDR3 region has the DNA TGTGCCAGCTCACCCCGCGGGGATCCGAACACTGAAGCTTTCTTT.

This sequence joins TRBV11-3 and TRBJ2-1; a possible D gene is TRBD2 (5 bases). The CDR3 extends over 16 amino acids. Trimming cost V 4 bases and J 7 bases, with 20 bases left between them. The germline V gene has CDR1 SGHNT and CDR2 YENEEA. The CDR3 DNA sequence: TGTGCCAGCAGCTCCCGAATGGCCCGATCGGGAAATGAGCAGTTCTTC. It specifies CASSSRMARSGNEQFF.

The rearrangement joins TRBV24-1 to TRBJ2-1; a weak D match, TRBD2 (6 bases). Germline V CDR1 and CDR2: KGHDR, SFDVKD. This CDR3 region has 17 residues. The V end was cut by 2 bases, the J end by 0 bases, with 13 bases between. In DNA, the CDR3 is TGTGCCACCAGTGATTCACCTCGGGGGAACTCCTACAATGAGCAGTTCTTC. Residues: CATSDSPRGNSYNEQFF.